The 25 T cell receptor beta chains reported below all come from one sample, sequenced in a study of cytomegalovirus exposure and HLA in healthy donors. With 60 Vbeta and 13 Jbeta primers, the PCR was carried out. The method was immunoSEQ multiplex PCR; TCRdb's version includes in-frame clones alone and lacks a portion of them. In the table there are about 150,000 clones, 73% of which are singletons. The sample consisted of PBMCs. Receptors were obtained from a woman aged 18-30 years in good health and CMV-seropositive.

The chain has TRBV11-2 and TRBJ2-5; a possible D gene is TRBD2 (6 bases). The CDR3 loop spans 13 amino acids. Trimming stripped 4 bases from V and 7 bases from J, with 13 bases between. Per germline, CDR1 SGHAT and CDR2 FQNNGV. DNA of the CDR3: TGTGCCAGCAGCTCGGCCCCCGGGGGGACCCAGTACTTC. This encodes CASSSAPGGTQYF.

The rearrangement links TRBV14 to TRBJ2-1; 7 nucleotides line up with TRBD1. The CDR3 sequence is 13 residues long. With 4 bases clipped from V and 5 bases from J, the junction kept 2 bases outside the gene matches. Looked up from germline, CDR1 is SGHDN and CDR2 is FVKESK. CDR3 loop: CASSPRGNNEQFF. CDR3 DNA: TGTGCCAGCAGCCCCAGGGGGAACAATGAGCAGTTCTTC.

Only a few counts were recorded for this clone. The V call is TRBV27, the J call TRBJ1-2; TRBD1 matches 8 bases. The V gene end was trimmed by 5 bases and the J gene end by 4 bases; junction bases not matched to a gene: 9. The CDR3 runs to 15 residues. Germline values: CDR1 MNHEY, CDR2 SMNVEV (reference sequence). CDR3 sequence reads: CASSPTGGGGYGYTF. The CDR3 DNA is TGTGCCAGCAGTCCCACAGGGGGAGGGGGCTATGGCTACACCTTC.

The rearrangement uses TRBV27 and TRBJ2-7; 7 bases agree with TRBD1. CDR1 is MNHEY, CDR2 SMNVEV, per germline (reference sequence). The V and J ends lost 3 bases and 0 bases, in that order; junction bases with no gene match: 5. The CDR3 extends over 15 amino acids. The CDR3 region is CASSLGQSFSYEQYF. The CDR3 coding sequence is TGTGCCAGCAGTTTGGGACAGTCGTTCTCCTACGAGCAGTACTTC.

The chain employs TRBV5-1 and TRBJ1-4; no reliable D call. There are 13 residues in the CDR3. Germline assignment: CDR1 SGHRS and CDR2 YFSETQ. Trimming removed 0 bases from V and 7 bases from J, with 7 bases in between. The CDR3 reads CASSLDGIEKLFF. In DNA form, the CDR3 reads TGCGCCAGCAGCTTGGACGGGATTGAAAAACTGTTTTTT.

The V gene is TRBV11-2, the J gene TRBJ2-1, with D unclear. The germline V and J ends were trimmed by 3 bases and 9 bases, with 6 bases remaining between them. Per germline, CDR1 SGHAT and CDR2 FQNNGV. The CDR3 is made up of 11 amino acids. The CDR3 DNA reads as TGTGCCAGCAGCTTTTCCGGTGAGCAGTTCTTC. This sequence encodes CASSFSGEQFF.

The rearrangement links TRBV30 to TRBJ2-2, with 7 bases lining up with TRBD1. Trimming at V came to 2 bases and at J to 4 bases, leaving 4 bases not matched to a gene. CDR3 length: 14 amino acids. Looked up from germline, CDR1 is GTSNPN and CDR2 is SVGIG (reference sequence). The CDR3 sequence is CAWSQTGVTGELFF. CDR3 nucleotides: TGTGCCTGGAGTCAAACAGGGGTCACCGGGGAGCTGTTTTTT.

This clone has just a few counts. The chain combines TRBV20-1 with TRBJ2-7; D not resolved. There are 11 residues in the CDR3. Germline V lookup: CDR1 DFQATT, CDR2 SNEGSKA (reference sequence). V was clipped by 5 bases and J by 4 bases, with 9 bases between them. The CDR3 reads CSACPAYEQYF. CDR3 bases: TGCAGTGCTTGTCCTGCGTACGAGCAGTACTTC.

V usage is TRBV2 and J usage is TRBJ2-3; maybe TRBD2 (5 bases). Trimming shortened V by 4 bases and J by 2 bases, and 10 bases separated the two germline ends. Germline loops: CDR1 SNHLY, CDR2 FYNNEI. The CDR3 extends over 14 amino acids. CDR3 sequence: CASSVPGITDTQYF. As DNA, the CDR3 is TGTGCCAGCAGTGTCCCGGGAATCACAGATACGCAGTATTTT. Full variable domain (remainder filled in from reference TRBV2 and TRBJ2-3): EPEVTQTPSHQVTQMGQEVILRCVPISNHLYFYWYRQILGQKVEFLVSFYNNEISEKSEIFDDQFSVERPDGSNFTLKIRSTKLEDSAMYFCASSVPGITDTQYFGPGTRLTVL.

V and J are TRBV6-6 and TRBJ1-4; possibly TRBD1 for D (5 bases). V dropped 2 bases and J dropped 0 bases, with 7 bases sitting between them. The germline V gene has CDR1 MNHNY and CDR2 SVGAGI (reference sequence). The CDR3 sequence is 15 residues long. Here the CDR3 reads CASSYDSTTNEKLFF. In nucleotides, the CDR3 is TGTGCCAGCAGTTACGACAGCACAACTAATGAAAAACTGTTTTTT.

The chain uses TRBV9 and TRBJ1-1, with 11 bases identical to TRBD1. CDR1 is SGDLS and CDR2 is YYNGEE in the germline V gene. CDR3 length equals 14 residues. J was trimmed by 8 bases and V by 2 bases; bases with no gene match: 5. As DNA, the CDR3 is TGTGCCAGCAGCGTGGGACAGGGGGGAAGAGAAGCTTTCTTT. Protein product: CASSVGQGGREAFF.

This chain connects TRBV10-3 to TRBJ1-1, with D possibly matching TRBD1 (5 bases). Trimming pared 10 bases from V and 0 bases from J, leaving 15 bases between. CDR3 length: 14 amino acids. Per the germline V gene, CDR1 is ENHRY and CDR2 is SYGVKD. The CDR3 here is CATIGGGMNTEAFF. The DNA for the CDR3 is TGTGCCACTATAGGTGGGGGGATGAACACTGAAGCTTTCTTT.

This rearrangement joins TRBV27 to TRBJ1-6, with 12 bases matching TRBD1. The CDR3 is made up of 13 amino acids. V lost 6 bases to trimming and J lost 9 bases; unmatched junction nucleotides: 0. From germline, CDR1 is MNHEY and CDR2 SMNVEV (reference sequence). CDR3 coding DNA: TGTGCCAGCAGGGGACAGGGGGCTTCACCCCTCCACTTT. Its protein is CASRGQGASPLHF.

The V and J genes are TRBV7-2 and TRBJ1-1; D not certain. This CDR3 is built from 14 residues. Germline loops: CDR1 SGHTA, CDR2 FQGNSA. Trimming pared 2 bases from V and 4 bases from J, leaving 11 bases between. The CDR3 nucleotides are TGTGCCAGCAGCTTAATGGGCTCGACCACTGAAGCTTTCTTT. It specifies CASSLMGSTTEAFF. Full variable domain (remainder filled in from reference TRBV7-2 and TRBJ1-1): GAGVSQSPSNKVTEKGKDVELRCDPISGHTALYWYRQSLGQGLEFLIYFQGNSAPDKSGLPSDRFSAERTGGSVSTLTIQRTQQEDSAVYLCASSLMGSTTEAFFGQGTRLTVV.

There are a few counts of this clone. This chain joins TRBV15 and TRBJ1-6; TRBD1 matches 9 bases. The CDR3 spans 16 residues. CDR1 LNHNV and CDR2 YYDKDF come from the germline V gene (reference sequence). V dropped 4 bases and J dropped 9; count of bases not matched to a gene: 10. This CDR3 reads CATSIRDGTGSSPLHF. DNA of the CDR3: TGTGCCACCAGCATTCGAGACGGGACAGGGAGTTCACCCCTCCACTTT. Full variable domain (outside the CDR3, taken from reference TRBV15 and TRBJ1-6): DAMVIQNPRYQVTQFGKPVTLSCSQTLNHNVMYWYQQKSSQAPKLLFHYYDKDFNNEADTPDNFQSRRPNTSFCFLDIRSPGLGDTAMYLCATSIRDGTGSSPLHFGNGTRLTVT.

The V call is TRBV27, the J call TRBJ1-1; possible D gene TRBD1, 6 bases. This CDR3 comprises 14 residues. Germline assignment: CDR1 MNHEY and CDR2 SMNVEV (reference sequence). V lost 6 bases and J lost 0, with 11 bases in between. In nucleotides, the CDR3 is TGTGCCAGCAGGACAGGACTGATGAACACTGAAGCTTTCTTT. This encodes CASRTGLMNTEAFF.

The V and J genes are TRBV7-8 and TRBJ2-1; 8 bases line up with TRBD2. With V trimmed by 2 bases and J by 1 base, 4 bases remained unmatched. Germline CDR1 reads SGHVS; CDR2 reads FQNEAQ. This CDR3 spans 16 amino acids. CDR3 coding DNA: TGTGCCAGCAGCTTAAGGACTAGCTCATCCTACAATGAGCAGTTCTTC. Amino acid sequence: CASSLRTSSSYNEQFF.

CDR3 bases: TGTGCCAGCAGCGCGGACAGCAGCACAGATACGCAGTATTTT. This codes for CASSADSSTDTQYF. The V gene is TRBV9, the J gene TRBJ2-3; tentatively, D is TRBD1 (6 bases). Germline-derived CDR1 and CDR2 are SGDLS and YYNGEE. The CDR3 has 14 residues. V lost 3 bases and J 0 bases, leaving 8 bases between the germline ends.

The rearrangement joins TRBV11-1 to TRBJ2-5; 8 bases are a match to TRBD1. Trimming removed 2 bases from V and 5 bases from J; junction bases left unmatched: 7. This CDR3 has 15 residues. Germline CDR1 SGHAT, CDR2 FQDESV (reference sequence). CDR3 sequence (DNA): TGTGCCAGCAGCTTACTCGGACAGGGTGAGGAGACCCAGTACTTC. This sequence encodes CASSLLGQGEETQYF.

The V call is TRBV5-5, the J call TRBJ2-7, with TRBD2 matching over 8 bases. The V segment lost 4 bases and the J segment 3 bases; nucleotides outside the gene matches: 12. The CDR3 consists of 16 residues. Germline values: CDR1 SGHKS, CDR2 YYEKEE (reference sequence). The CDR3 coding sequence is TGTGCCAGCAGCGGACCGGAGCGCGGGAGGCTCTACGAGCAGTACTTC. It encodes CASSGPERGRLYEQYF.

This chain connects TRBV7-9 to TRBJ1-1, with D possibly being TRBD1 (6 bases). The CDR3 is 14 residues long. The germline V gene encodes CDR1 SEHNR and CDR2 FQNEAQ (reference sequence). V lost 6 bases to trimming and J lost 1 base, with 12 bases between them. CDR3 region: CASRTTGTNTEAFF. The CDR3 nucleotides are TGTGCCAGCAGAACTACAGGGACGAACACTGAAGCTTTCTTT.

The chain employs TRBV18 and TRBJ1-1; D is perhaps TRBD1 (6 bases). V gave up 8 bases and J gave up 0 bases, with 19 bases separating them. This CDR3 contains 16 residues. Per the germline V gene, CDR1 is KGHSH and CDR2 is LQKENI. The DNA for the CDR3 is TGTGCCAGCCGTACTCGGACAGTATCACTGAACACTGAAGCTTTCTTT. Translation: CASRTRTVSLNTEAFF.

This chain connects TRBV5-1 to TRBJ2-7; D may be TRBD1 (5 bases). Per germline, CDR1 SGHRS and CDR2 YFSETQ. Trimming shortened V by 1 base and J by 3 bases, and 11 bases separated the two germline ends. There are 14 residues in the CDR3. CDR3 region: CASSLLPGLYEQYF. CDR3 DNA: TGCGCCAGCAGCTTGCTCCCAGGGCTCTACGAGCAGTACTTC. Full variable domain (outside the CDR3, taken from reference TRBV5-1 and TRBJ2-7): KAGVTQTPRYLIKTRGQQVTLSCSPISGHRSVSWYQQTPGQGLQFLFEYFSETQRNKGNFPGRFSGRQFSNSRSEMNVSTLELGDSALYLCASSLLPGLYEQYFGPGTRLTVT.

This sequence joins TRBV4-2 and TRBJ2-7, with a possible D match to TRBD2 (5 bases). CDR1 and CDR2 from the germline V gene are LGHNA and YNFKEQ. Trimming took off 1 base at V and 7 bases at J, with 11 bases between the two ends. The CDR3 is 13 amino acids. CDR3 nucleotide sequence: TGTGCCAGCAGCCAAGTCCTTGAGCGGGAGCAGTACTTC. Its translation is CASSQVLEREQYF.

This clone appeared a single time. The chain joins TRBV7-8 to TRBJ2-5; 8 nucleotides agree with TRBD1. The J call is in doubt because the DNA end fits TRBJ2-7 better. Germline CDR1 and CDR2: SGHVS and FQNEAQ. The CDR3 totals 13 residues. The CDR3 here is CASSPDRVYEQYF. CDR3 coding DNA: TGTGCCAGCAGCCCGGACAGGGTCTACGAGCAGTACTTC.